This entry lists 9 T cell receptor beta chains sequenced from one sample in a study of graft-versus-host responses after intestinal transplantation (dated by TCRdb to the early 2020s). The library was produced with the immunoSEQ multiplex PCR assay. TCRdb took this table from immuneACCESS and kept in-frame rearrangements with V and J called. Such tables lack part of the clones; where checked against another copy, unresolved V genes explain under half of the gap, and the rest is unexplained. The sample contains approximately 78,000 clones, around 86% of them found a single time. The ten largest clones take up about 8% of the sample. The time point label, read with the paper, signifies: cells obtained before transplantation from donor or recipient. The antigens for these receptors are not known. Sequenced here: unstimulated CD8+ T cells sorted from spleen or lymph node cells, sampled before transplant. The source of these receptors is a human donor who was the organ donor for an intestinal transplant.

This sequence joins TRBV9 and TRBJ2-1, with D unresolved. V dropped 0 bases and J dropped 0 bases, with 4 bases sitting between them. The CDR3 runs to 14 residues. Germline V gives CDR1 SGDLS, CDR2 YYNGEE. Here the CDR3 DNA reads TGTGCCAGCAGCGTAGGCAACTCCTACAATGAGCAGTTCTTC. Translation: CASSVGNSYNEQFF.

In DNA form, the CDR3 reads TGTGCCAGCAGCCATATCTTTGAATCCTCTGGAAACACCATATATTTT. Protein: CASSHIFESSGNTIYF. The chain is built from TRBV11-1 and TRBJ1-3; D not certain. The CDR3 is 16 residues long. V was trimmed by 5 bases and J by 0 bases, leaving 14 bases between them. The germline CDR1 and CDR2 sequences are SGHAT and FQDESV (reference sequence). Using reference TRBV11-1 and TRBJ1-3 for the parts outside the CDR3, the full variable domain is EAEVAQSPRYKITEKSQAVAFWCDPISGHATLYWYRQILGQGPELLVQFQDESVVDDSQLPKDRFSAERLKGVDSTLKIQPAELGDSAMYLCASSHIFESSGNTIYFGEGSWLTVV.

A single count supports this clone. The chain couples TRBV27 to TRBJ2-1, with TRBD2 identical over 10 bases. The CDR3 totals 14 residues. The V gene's germline CDR1 is MNHEY and CDR2 SMNVEV (reference sequence). The ends lost 6 bases at V and 7 bases at J; junction bases unmatched: 6. The CDR3: CASRIAGGPNEQFF. The DNA for the CDR3 is TGTGCCAGCAGAATAGCGGGGGGACCGAATGAGCAGTTCTTC.

The chain links TRBV29-1 to TRBJ1-2; D might be TRBD1 (5 bases). The germline V gene has CDR1 SQVTM and CDR2 ANQGSEA. The CDR3 spans 13 residues. V was shortened by 4 bases and J by 4 bases, with 13 bases between the two germline ends. The CDR3 protein is CSVAVDTGYGYTF. DNA of the CDR3: TGCAGCGTTGCAGTGGACACCGGCTATGGCTACACCTTC.

This chain uses TRBV6-6 with TRBJ2-2; 11 nucleotides align to TRBD2. The CDR3 consists of 15 residues. CDR1 and CDR2 from the germline V gene are MNHNY and SVGAGI (reference sequence). The ends lost 5 bases at V and 6 bases at J; junction bases unmatched: 5. CDR3 bases: TGTGCCAGCAGTATCATAGCGGGGGGGCCCGGGGAGCTGTTTTTT. Translating gives CASSIIAGGPGELFF.

The gene calls are TRBV4-1 and TRBJ1-1; 8 bases are a match to TRBD1. The germline V gene has CDR1 MGHRA and CDR2 YSYEKL. This CDR3 region has 18 residues. J gave up 0 bases and V 0 bases, and 9 bases lay outside the gene matches. This CDR3 reads CASSQERQGKYMNTEAFF. Here the CDR3 DNA reads TGCGCCAGCAGCCAAGAAAGACAGGGGAAATACATGAACACTGAAGCTTTCTTT.

The chain is built from TRBV7-9 and TRBJ2-6; D is unresolved. Germline CDR1 and CDR2: SEHNR and FQNEAQ (reference sequence). The V gene lost 5 bases and the J gene lost 0 bases, with 8 bases spanning the gap. The CDR3 is 15 amino acids. The CDR3 DNA is TGTGCCAGCAGCCCCTTTTCCTCTGGGGCCAACGTCCTGACTTTC. Protein sequence: CASSPFSSGANVLTF.

This chain uses TRBV6-1 with TRBJ2-7, with TRBD1 matching 10 bases. V dropped 10 bases and J dropped 4; count of bases not matched to a gene: 7. In germline, CDR1 is MNHNS, CDR2 SASEGT. The CDR3 is 13 residues long. Here the CDR3 DNA reads TGTGCCATTTCTCCGGGACAGGGGTACGAGCAGTACTTC. It codes for CAISPGQGYEQYF.

This chain links TRBV14 with TRBJ2-6; D remains ambiguous. Germline values: CDR1 SGHDN, CDR2 FVKESK. The CDR3 is 18 amino acids. With 0 bases removed from V and 1 base from J, the gap between germline ends came to 13 bases. The CDR3 loop reads CASSQERHTASGANVLTF. Written as DNA, the CDR3 is TGTGCCAGCAGCCAAGAGCGACATACCGCGTCTGGGGCCAACGTCCTGACTTTC.